The source of this T cell receptor (beta chain) is a study of human T cells and chemical hapten exposure. For the study at large: Small pooled library volume differences chiefly drove per-sample TCR yield variation.

The table lists this clonotype with a few counts. No antigen is known for it. This sample's time point: pre-sensitization, week 0. Documented treatment: therapeutic diphenylcyclopropenone sensitization with weekly scalp DPC. Phlebotomy was performed prior to application of every patch test. The authors extracted total RNA from unfractionated whole blood. Study-wide points: Expanded TCR sets contained significantly more large CDR3 similarity clusters than controls.

TCRdb re-called the RACE reads through MiXCR, storing one row per CDR3 protein. This table has more than 250,000 distinct CDR3 sequences, 7.5% to 9% appearing once. CDR1 ENHRY and CDR2 SYGVKD come from the germline V gene. This CDR3 is built from 15 residues. J was trimmed by 2 bases and V by 4 bases; bases with no gene match: 7. The TCR was taken from a woman aged 40 to 49 with alopecia areata. Some clones in this sample may be carry-over from other donors' samples. The V call is TRBV10-3, the J call TRBJ2-5; TRBD2 aligns across 7 bases. The sequences come from whole blood, collected in connection with sensitization to the hapten diphenylcyclopropenone (DPC). CDR3 nucleotides: TGTGCCATCAGTGGCGGGAGACAACGACAAGAGACCCAGTACTTC. Its translation: CAISGGRQRQETQYF.